The 4 T cell receptor beta chains given below trace back to one sample, sequenced in a study of regulatory T cells in long-lasting Graves disease. Library construction for TCR beta used iRepertoire HTBI primers and Arm-PCR of CDR3 regions. TCRdb recomputed calls from the multiplex PCR reads with MiXCR, one row per CDR3 protein. The sample includes about 440,000 distinct CDR3 sequences, around 17% of them seen just once. Regarding time point: newly diagnosed GD, antithyroid drugs for less than 3 months. PBMCs provided the RNA from which the TCR library was made. The sample also formed part of further work on T cells in Graves' hyperthyroidism and ophthalmopathy.

The sample here was peripheral blood mononuclear cells (PBMCs), taken at new diagnosis, from a patient treated with antithyroid drugs. The receptors were sampled from a woman younger than 35 with Graves disease.

This clonotype was counted at least ten times. The V and J genes are TRBV12-3 or TRBV12-4 and TRBJ2-7; D might be TRBD1 or TRBD2, each matching 5 bases. This CDR3 comprises 11 residues. Trimming took 5 bases from V and 10 from J, leaving 12 bases between them. The CDR3 DNA reads as TGTGCCAGCAGTCAGGGACCCTATCAGTACTTC. It translates to CASSQGPYQYF.

The rearrangement uses TRBV7-2 and TRBJ1-2; perhaps TRBD1 as D (5 bases). The V and J ends lost 1 base and 2 bases respectively, with 8 bases between them. This CDR3 is 14 amino acids long. Per the germline V gene, CDR1 is SGHTA and CDR2 is FQGNSA. CDR3 DNA: TGTGCCAGCAGCTTAGTACGGGGGAACTATGGCTACACCTTC. The encoded protein is CASSLVRGNYGYTF.

This clonotype was observed at least ten times. This rearrangement joins TRBV30 to TRBJ1-1; TRBD1 matches 7 bases. V lost 0 bases, J lost 7 bases, and 5 bases stayed unmatched. The CDR3 runs 13 residues. Germline V gene sequence: CDR1 GTSNPN, CDR2 SVGIG (reference sequence). This chain's CDR3 is CAWSVKGAVEAFF. CDR3 DNA sequence: TGTGCCTGGAGTGTCAAGGGGGCCGTTGAAGCTTTCTTT.

This clonotype was counted ten times or more. CDR3 nucleotides: TGTGCCAGCAGTTTCCTCCCCAGCGGGAGGGGAGTGGATACGCAGTATTTT. Encoded protein: CASSFLPSGRGVDTQYF. This chain links TRBV12-3 or TRBV12-4 with TRBJ2-3; TRBD2 aligns across 10 bases. V lost 3 bases to trimming and J lost 6 bases; unmatched junction nucleotides: 12. The CDR3 sequence is 17 residues long.